This TCR beta chain was recorded in a study of T cell responses to AZD1222 COVID-19 vaccine. CDR1 is MNHEY and CDR2 is SVGEGT in the germline V gene. The CDR3 length is 16 residues. Trimming left V 5 bases short and J 0 bases short, with 16 bases between. The study's findings and limits: The donor cohort was predominantly white British with a female majority, and clonal diversity may have been underestimated. Baseline antibody screening turned up just a handful of seropositive AZD1222 recipients.

As concerns this clone: Antigen specificity is unknown.

Using immunoSEQ multiplex PCR, the repertoire was profiled, and TCRdb retains in-frame clones only, with some absent. The sample includes 85,000 to 110,000 clones, 91% of them seen just once. This clonotype originated in an adult in good health. The chain has TRBV6-2 or TRBV6-3 and TRBJ1-1; D gene uncertain. The sample consisted of peripheral blood, taken on day 0 of AZD1222 vaccination. CDR3 nucleotide sequence: TGTGCCAGCAGTCGCGATAACGTGCTCGTGAACACTGAAGCTTTCTTT. Residues: CASSRDNVLVNTEAFF.